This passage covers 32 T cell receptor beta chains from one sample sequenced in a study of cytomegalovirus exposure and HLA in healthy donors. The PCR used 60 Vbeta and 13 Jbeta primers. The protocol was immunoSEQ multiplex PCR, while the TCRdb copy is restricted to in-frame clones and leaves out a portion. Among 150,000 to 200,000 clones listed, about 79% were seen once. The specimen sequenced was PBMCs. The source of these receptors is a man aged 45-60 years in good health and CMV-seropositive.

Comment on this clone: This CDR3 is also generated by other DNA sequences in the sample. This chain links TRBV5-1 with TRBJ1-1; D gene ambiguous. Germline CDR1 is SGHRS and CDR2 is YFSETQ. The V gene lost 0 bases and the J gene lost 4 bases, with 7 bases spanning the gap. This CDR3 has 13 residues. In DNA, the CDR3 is TGCGCCAGCAGCTTGGGAGGGCGCACTGAAGCTTTCTTT. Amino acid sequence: CASSLGGRTEAFF.

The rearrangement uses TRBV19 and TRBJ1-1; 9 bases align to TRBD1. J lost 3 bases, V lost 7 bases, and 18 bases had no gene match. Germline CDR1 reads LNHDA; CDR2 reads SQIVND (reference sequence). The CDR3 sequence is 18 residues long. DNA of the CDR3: TGTGCCAGTATCCCCCTTGGGACAGGGATTCCTGGGGACACTGAAGCTTTCTTT. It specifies CASIPLGTGIPGDTEAFF.

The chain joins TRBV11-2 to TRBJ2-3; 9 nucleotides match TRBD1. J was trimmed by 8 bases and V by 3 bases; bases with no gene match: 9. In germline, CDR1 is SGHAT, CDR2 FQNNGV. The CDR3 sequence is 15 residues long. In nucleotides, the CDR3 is TGTGCCAGCAGCTTTTCTGGGACAGGGTCAGGTACGCAGTATTTT. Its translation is CASSFSGTGSGTQYF.

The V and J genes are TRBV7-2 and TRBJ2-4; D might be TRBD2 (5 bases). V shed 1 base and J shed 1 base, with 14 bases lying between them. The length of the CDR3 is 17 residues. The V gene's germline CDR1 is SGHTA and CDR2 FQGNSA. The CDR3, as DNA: TGTGCCAGCAGCTTAGTCTCGGCGAGGGAGGCCAAAAACATTCAGTACTTC. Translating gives CASSLVSAREAKNIQYF.

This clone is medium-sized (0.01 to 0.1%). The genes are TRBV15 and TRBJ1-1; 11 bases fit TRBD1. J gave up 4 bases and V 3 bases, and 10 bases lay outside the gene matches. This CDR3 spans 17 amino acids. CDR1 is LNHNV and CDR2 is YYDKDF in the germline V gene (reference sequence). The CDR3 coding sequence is TGTGCCACCAGCAGTGCCGGACAGGGGGCCGACGGCACTGAAGCTTTCTTT. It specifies CATSSAGQGADGTEAFF.

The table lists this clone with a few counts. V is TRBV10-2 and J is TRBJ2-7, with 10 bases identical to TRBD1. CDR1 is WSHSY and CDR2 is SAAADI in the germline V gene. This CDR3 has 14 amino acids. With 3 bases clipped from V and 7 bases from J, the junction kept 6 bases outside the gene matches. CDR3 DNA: TGCGCCAGCAGTGATACTCGGACAGGGGGGGAGCAGTACGTC. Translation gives CASSDTRTGGEQYV.

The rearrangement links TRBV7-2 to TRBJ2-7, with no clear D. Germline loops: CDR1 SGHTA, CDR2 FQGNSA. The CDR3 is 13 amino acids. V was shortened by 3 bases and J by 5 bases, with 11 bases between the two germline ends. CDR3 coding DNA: TGTGCCAGCAGCTTCGGTCCCTTAGACGAGCAGTACTTC. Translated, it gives CASSFGPLDEQYF.

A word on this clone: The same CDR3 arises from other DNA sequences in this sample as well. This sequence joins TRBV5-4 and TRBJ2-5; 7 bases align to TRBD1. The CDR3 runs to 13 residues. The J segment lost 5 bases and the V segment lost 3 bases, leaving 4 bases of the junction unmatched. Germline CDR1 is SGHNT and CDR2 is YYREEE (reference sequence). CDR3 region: CASSSARGETQYF. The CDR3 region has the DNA TGTGCCAGCAGCTCAGCCAGGGGGGAGACCCAGTACTTC.

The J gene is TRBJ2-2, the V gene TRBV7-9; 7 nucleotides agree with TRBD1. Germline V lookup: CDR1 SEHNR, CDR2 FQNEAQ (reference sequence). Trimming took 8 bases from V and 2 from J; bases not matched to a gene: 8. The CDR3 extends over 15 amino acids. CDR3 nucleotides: TGTGCCAGCCGACAAGACAGGGCTAACACCGGGGAGCTGTTTTTT. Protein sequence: CASRQDRANTGELFF.

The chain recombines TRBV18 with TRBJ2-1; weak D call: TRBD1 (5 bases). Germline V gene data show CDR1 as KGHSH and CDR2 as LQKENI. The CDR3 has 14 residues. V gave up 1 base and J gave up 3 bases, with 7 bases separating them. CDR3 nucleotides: TGTGCCAGCTCACCACAGACAGACTACAATGAGCAGTTCTTC. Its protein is CASSPQTDYNEQFF. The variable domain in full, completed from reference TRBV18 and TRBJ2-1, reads NAGVMQNPRHLVRRRGQEARLRCSPMKGHSHVYWYRQLPEEGLKFMVYLQKENIIDESGMPKERFSAEFPKEGPSILRIQQVVRGDSAAYFCASSPQTDYNEQFFGPGTRLTVL.

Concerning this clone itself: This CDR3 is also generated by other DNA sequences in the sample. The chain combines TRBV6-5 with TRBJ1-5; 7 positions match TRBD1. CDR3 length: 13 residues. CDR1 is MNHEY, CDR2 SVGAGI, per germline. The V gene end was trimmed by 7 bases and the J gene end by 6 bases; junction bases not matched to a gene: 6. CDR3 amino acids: CASTDRVGQPQHF. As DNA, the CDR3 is TGTGCCAGCACCGACAGGGTAGGTCAGCCCCAGCATTTT.

The CDR3 loop is CASSVAVTGSPLHF. The CDR3 DNA is TGTGCCAGCAGCGTAGCCGTGACGGGTTCACCCCTCCACTTT. V gene TRBV9 combines with J gene TRBJ1-6; unclear D gene. The V gene's germline CDR1 is SGDLS and CDR2 YYNGEE. CDR3 length equals 14 residues. V was pared by 0 bases and J by 9 bases, with 10 bases between. The complete variable domain, with remaining parts taken from reference TRBV9 and TRBJ1-6, reads DSGVTQTPKHLITATGQRVTLRCSPRSGDLSVYWYQQSLDQGLQFLIQYYNGEERAKGNILERFSAQQFPDLHSELNLSSLELGDSALYFCASSVAVTGSPLHFGNGTRLTVT.

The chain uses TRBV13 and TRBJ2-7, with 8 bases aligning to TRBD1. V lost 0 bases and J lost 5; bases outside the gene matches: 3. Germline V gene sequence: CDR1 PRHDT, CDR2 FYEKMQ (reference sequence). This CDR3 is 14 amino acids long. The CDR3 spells CASSLGDRDDEQYF. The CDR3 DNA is TGTGCCAGCAGCTTAGGGGACAGGGACGACGAGCAGTACTTC. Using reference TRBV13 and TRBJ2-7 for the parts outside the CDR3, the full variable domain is AAGVIQSPRHLIKEKRETATLKCYPIPRHDTVYWYQQGPGQDPQFLISFYEKMQSDKGSIPDRFSAQQFSDYHSELNMSSLELGDSALYFCASSLGDRDDEQYFGPGTRLTVT.

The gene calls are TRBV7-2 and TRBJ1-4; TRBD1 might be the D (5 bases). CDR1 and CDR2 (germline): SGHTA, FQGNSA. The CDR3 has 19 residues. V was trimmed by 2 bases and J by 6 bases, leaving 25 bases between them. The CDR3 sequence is CASSLWGPLFGTLDEKLFF. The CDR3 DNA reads TGTGCCAGCAGCTTATGGGGACCGCTGTTCGGGACTCTGGATGAAAAACTGTTTTTT.

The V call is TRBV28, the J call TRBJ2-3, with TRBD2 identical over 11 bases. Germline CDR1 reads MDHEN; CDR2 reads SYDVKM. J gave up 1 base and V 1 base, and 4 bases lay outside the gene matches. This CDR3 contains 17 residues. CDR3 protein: CASSLSGSGGGTDTQYF. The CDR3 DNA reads TGTGCCAGCAGTTTATCGGGTAGCGGGGGGGGCACAGATACGCAGTATTTT.

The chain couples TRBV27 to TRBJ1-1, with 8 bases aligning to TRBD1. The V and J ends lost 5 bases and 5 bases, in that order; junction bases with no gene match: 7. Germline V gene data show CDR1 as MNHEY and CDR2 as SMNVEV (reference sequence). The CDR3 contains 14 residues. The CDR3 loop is CASSLRGPRTEAFF. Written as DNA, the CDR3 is TGTGCCAGCAGTCTCAGGGGGCCTCGAACTGAAGCTTTCTTT.

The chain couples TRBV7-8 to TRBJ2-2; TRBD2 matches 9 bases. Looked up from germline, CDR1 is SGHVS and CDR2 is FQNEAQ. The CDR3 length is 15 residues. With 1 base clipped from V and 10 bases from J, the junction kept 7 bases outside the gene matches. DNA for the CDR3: TGTGCCAGCAGCTTAGGGGCGGGGGGGCCGTCGGAGCTGTTTTTT. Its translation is CASSLGAGGPSELFF.

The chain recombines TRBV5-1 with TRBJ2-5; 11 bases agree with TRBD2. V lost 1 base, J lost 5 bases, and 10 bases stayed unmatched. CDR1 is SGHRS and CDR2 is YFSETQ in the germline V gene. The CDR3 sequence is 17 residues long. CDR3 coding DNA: TGCGCCAGCAGCTTGACTAGCGGGGGTAACCGGGAGGAGACCCAGTACTTC. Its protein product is CASSLTSGGNREETQYF. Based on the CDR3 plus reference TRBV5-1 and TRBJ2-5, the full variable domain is KAGVTQTPRYLIKTRGQQVTLSCSPISGHRSVSWYQQTPGQGLQFLFEYFSETQRNKGNFPGRFSGRQFSNSRSEMNVSTLELGDSALYLCASSLTSGGNREETQYFGPGTRLLVL.

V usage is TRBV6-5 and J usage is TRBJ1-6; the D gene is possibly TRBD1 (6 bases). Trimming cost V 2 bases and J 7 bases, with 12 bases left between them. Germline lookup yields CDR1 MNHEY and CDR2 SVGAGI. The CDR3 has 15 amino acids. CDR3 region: CASSYDLTGNSPLHF. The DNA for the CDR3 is TGTGCCAGCAGTTACGACTTAACAGGGAATTCACCCCTCCACTTT.

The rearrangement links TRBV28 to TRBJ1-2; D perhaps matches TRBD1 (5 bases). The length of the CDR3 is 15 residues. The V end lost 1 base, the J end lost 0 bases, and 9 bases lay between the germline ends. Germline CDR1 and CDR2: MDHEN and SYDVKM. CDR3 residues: CASSLYGGPNYGYTF. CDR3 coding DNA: TGTGCCAGCAGTTTATACGGGGGACCTAACTATGGCTACACCTTC.

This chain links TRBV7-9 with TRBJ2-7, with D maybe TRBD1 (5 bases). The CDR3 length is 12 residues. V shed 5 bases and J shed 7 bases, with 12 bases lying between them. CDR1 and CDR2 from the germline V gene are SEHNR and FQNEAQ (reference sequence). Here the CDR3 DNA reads TGTGCCAGCAGCCCGACAGCCCGGGAGCAGTACTTC. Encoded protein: CASSPTAREQYF.

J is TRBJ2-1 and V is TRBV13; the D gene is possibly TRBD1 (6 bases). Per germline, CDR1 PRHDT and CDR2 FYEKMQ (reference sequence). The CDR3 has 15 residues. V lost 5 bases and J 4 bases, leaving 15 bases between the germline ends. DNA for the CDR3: TGTGCCAGCAGCCCCCGACAGGACCTATACAATGAGCAGTTCTTC. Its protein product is CASSPRQDLYNEQFF.

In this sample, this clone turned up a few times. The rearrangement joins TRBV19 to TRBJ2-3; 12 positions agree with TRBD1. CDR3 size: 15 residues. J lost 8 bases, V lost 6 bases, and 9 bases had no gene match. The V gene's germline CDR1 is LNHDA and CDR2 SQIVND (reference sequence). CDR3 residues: CASSTGTGGLRTQYF. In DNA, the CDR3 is TGTGCCAGTAGCACCGGGACAGGGGGCTTGCGTACGCAGTATTTT.

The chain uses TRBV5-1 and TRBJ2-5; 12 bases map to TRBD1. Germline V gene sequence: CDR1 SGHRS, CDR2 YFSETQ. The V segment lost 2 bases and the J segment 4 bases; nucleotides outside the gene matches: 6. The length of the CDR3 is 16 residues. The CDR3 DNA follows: TGCGCCAGCAGCTTAGGGACAGGGGGCGCCGTAGAGACCCAGTACTTC. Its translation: CASSLGTGGAVETQYF.

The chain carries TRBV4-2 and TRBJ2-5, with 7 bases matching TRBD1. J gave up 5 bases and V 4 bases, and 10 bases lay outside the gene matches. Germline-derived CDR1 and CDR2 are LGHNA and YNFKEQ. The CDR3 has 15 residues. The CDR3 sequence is CASSRWTGASETQYF. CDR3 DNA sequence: TGTGCCAGCAGCCGGTGGACAGGTGCCTCGGAGACCCAGTACTTC.

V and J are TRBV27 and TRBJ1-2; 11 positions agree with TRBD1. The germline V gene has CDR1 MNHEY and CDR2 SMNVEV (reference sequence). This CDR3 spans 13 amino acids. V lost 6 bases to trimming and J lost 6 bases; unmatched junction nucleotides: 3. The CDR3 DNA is TGTGCCAGCAGACGGACAGGGGGCGATGGCTACACCTTC. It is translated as CASRRTGGDGYTF.

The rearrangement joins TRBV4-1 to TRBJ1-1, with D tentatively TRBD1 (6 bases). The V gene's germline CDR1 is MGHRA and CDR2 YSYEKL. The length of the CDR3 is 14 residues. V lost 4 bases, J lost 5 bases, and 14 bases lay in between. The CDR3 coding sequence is TGCGCCAGCAGCCTCAGGGGTTCCCTGACTGAAGCTTTCTTT. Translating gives CASSLRGSLTEAFF.

The CDR3 protein is CASSQEATGALYNEQFF. The CDR3 region has the DNA TGTGCCAGCAGCCAAGAGGCGACAGGGGCACTATACAATGAGCAGTTCTTC. This chain uses TRBV4-2 with TRBJ2-1; TRBD1 aligns across 8 bases. The germline V gene encodes CDR1 LGHNA and CDR2 YNFKEQ. Trimming cost V 0 bases and J 4 bases; bases outside gene matches: 8. The CDR3 length is 17 residues.

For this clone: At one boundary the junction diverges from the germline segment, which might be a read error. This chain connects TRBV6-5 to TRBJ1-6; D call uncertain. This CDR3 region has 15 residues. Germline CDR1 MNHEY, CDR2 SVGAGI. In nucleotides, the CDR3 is TGTGCCGGCAGCCCCTCGGAGCCTCTGAATTCACCCCTCCACTTT. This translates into CAGSPSEPLNSPLHF.

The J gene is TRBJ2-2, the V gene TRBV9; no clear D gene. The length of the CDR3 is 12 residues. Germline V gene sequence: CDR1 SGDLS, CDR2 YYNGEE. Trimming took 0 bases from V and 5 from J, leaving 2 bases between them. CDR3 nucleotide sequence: TGTGCCAGCAGCGTAGTAACCGGGGAGCTGTTTTTT. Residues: CASSVVTGELFF.

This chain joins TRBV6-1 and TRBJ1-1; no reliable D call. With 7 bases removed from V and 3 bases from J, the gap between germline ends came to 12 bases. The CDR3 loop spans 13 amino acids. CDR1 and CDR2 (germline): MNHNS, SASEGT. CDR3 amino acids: CASIWQLDTEAFF. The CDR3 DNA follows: TGTGCCAGCATTTGGCAGTTGGACACTGAAGCTTTCTTT.

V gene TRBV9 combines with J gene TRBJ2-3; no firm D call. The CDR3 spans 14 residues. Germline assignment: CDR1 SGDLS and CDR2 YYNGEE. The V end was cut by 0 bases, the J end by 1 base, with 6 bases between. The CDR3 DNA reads TGTGCCAGCAGCGTAGAGCCGGGCACAGATACGCAGTATTTT. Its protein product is CASSVEPGTDTQYF.